This T cell receptor (beta chain) was documented in a study of blood T cell repertoires in COVID-19. Turning to the study itself: Material from acute and convalescent COVID-19 was sourced from the United States, Italy and Spain.

Only in-frame clones appear in the TCRdb table, and some are missing; sequencing was by immunoSEQ multiplex PCR. The sample shows approximately 170,000 clones, around nine tenths of them seen only once. Individuals drawn from under 30 US areas were roughly 18 to 95 years old. Self-reported history from a screening survey and questionnaire set each donor's cohort. Germline assignment: CDR1 GTSNPN and CDR2 SVGIG (reference sequence). The V and J ends lost 5 bases and 1 base respectively, with 3 bases between them. The CDR3 length is 12 residues. This TCR came from a woman aged 18-29 years who had recovered from COVID-19. This chain uses TRBV30 with TRBJ2-6; the D is unclear. What was sequenced was PBMCs or T cells enriched from blood (not recorded which). CDR3: CAWSSGANVLTF. CDR3 bases: TGTGCCTGGTCGTCTGGGGCCAACGTCCTGACTTTC.